These 31 T cell receptor beta chains share one sample of origin, sequenced in a study of T cells in Graves' hyperthyroidism and ophthalmopathy. Regions amplified from RNA transcripts were the TCR beta CDR3 regions. The HTBI primer set was used in a first-round RT-PCR of the TCR CDR3. TCRdb reprocessed the multiplex PCR reads with MiXCR, giving one entry per CDR3 protein. The data contain roughly 380,000 distinct CDR3 sequences, about 20% of them singletons. Sequenced input: blood. The receptors shown here come from a woman aged 18-30 years with Graves' hyperthyroidism.

The table lists this clonotype with a few counts. This chain links TRBV3-1 with TRBJ1-5; no clear D. Trimming cost V 3 bases and J 5 bases, with 11 bases left between them. This CDR3 contains 14 residues. Germline values: CDR1 LGHDT, CDR2 YNNKEL (reference sequence). In DNA form, the CDR3 reads TGTGCCAGCAGCCACGCAGAGATGGATCAGCCCCAGCATTTT. Translation: CASSHAEMDQPQHF.

This clonotype was seen many times. This chain joins TRBV6-1 and TRBJ1-2; D remains unclear. CDR1 MNHNS and CDR2 SASEGT come from the germline V gene. The CDR3 loop spans 12 amino acids. Between the trimmed V and J ends, which lost 1 base and 8 bases, there was a span of 8 bases. Here the CDR3 reads CASSEEPGGYTF. The CDR3, as DNA: TGTGCCAGCAGTGAAGAGCCGGGCGGCTACACCTTC.

This clonotype was found many times. The V call is TRBV6-5, the J call TRBJ2-7, with 8 bases matching TRBD1. The CDR3 spans 15 residues. The junction had 5 bases not matched to a gene; V was cut back by 2 bases and J by 2 bases. Germline V gives CDR1 MNHEY, CDR2 SVGAGI. CDR3 region: CASSYPTGDTYEQYF. Written as DNA, the CDR3 is TGTGCCAGCAGTTACCCGACAGGGGACACCTACGAGCAGTACTTC.

The table lists this clonotype with many counts. The chain recombines TRBV27 with TRBJ1-1; perhaps TRBD1 as D (6 bases). Looked up from germline, CDR1 is MNHEY and CDR2 is SMNVEV (reference sequence). The CDR3 runs to 15 residues. Trimming left V 1 base short and J 0 bases short, with 9 bases between. The CDR3 DNA sequence: TGTGCCAGCAGTTTATGGGGGGACATGAACACTGAAGCTTTCTTT. It is translated as CASSLWGDMNTEAFF.

Written as DNA, the CDR3 is TGTGCCAGCAGTGAAGCGATGGGGGATCAGCCCCAGCATTTT. The encoded protein is CASSEAMGDQPQHF. The chain combines TRBV2 with TRBJ1-5; possibly TRBD1 for D (5 bases). The CDR3 runs 14 residues. V gave up 0 bases and J gave up 5 bases, with 8 bases separating them. Germline CDR1 is SNHLY and CDR2 is FYNNEI.

A note on this clonotype: No conserved phenylalanine or tryptophan ends this CDR3, so it is likely a read error. V usage is TRBV18 and J usage is TRBJ1-1, with 9 bases matching TRBD1. CDR1 and CDR2 from the germline V gene are KGHSH and LQKENI. The CDR3 contains 15 residues. Germline trimming cut 7 bases from V and 4 bases from J; bases unmatched to any gene: 10. The CDR3 region has the DNA TGTGCCAGCTGGCCACAGGGGGCATATAGCACTGAAGCTTTCCTT. As protein: CASWPQGAYSTEAFL.

This clonotype has only a few counts. The chain carries TRBV12-3 or TRBV12-4 and TRBJ2-3; a weak D match, TRBD2 (5 bases). The CDR3 extends over 16 amino acids. V was clipped by 7 bases and J by 3 bases, with 20 bases between them. The CDR3 coding sequence is TGTGCCAGCACACGCCTCCGGGATCAGCGAACAGATACGCAGTATTTT. This encodes CASTRLRDQRTDTQYF.

This clonotype came up many times. The genes are TRBV6-1 and TRBJ1-1, with 7 bases lining up with TRBD1. CDR1 is MNHNS and CDR2 is SASEGT in the germline V gene. The CDR3 totals 14 residues. The J segment lost 2 bases and the V segment lost 7 bases, leaving 7 bases of the junction unmatched. CDR3 coding DNA: TGTGCCAGCACACAGGGGTTAAGAAACACTGAAGCTTTCTTT. Protein product: CASTQGLRNTEAFF.

This clonotype was detected ten times or more. The V call is TRBV2, the J call TRBJ2-7; TRBD2 matches at 7 bases. This CDR3 spans 14 amino acids. J gave up 11 bases and V 2 bases, and 12 bases lay outside the gene matches. Germline assignment: CDR1 SNHLY and CDR2 FYNNEI. The CDR3 protein is CASSEKRGRWLEYF. CDR3 DNA sequence: TGTGCCAGCAGTGAAAAGCGGGGCCGGTGGTTAGAGTACTTC.

This clonotype was counted at least ten times. In nucleotides, the CDR3 is TGTGCCAGCAGCGTAGAAAGCAGTGGTAACACTGAAGCTTTCTTT. Protein sequence: CASSVESSGNTEAFF. V is TRBV9 and J is TRBJ1-1, with D hard to call. V was shortened by 0 bases and J by 2 bases, with 11 bases between the two germline ends. The length of the CDR3 is 15 residues. Germline V gene sequence: CDR1 SGDLS, CDR2 YYNGEE.

This clonotype was counted ten times or more. The V call is TRBV6-2 or TRBV6-3, the J call TRBJ1-6; TRBD1 is a possible D gene (5 bases). The CDR3 loop spans 16 amino acids. The V end was cut by 7 bases, the J end by 0 bases, with 13 bases between. Germline V lookup: CDR1 MNHEY, CDR2 SVGEGT. The CDR3 is CASTIGGNSYNSPLHF. CDR3 nucleotides: TGTGCCAGCACTATCGGGGGGAACTCCTATAATTCACCCCTCCACTTT.

On this clonotype: The junction and the germline gene differ at one end; a read error may be behind it. This chain uses TRBV5-4 with TRBJ2-5, with D maybe TRBD2 (6 bases). CDR1 is SGHNT and CDR2 is YYREEE in the germline V gene (reference sequence). This CDR3 comprises 15 residues. The CDR3 bases are TGTGCCAGCAGCTTGAGCTCTTGCGGGGCGGAGACCAAGTACTTC. As protein: CASSLSSCGAETKYF.

The CDR3 nucleotides are TGCAGTGCTAGTAAGGGCAGCGCCGACTCCTACGAGCAGTACTTC. Translated: CSASKGSADSYEQYF. The chain recombines TRBV20-1 with TRBJ2-7; no definite D call. Deletions cut 3 bases from V and 0 bases from J, with 15 bases between. CDR1 DFQATT and CDR2 SNEGSKA come from the germline V gene (reference sequence). CDR3 size: 15 residues.

This clonotype was seen a handful of times. The rearrangement links TRBV5-8 to TRBJ2-2; weak D call: TRBD1 (7 bases). V was shortened by 5 bases and J by 3 bases, with 14 bases between the two germline ends. Germline V gene data show CDR1 as SGHTS and CDR2 as YDEGEE. This CDR3 contains 15 residues. The CDR3, as DNA: TGTGCCAGCAGTAATGGAGGGGGCCACACCGGGGAGCTGTTTTTT. It yields the protein CASSNGGGHTGELFF.

This clonotype has a single count. Just one base apart from a much larger clone, this may be a read error. The chain has TRBV7-9 and TRBJ1-1; unclear D gene. This CDR3 contains 14 residues. Germline values: CDR1 SEHNR, CDR2 FQNEAQ (reference sequence). The V and J ends lost 4 bases and 3 bases respectively, with 12 bases between them. CDR3 protein: CASSSGSWDTEAFF. CDR3 bases: TGTGCCAGCAGCTCCGGGTCGTGGGACACTGAAGCTTTCTTT.

This clonotype showed up just once. This chain connects TRBV6-1 to TRBJ2-5, with no clear D. The germline V gene has CDR1 MNHNS and CDR2 SASEGT. The CDR3 is 13 amino acids. V lost 6 bases and J lost 0, with 8 bases in between. The DNA for the CDR3 is TGTGCCAGCAGGCGGACGCACCAAGAGACCCAGTACTTC. It encodes CASRRTHQETQYF.

This clonotype came up many times. The junction and the germline gene differ at one end; a read error may be behind it. The chain combines TRBV10-3 with TRBJ1-3; D is unresolved. The CDR3 spans 15 residues. CDR1 is ENHRY and CDR2 is SYGVKD in the germline V gene. CDR3 amino acids: CATTEIGSSGSTIYF. The CDR3 DNA reads as TGTGCCACGACGGAGATTGGTTCCTCGGGAAGCACCATATATTTT.

With respect to this clonotype: Just one base apart from a much larger clone, this may be a read error. The chain carries TRBV27 and TRBJ2-7; the D gene could be TRBD1 or TRBD2 (6 bases each). The CDR3 runs to 13 residues. CDR1 is MNHEY and CDR2 is SMNVEV in the germline V gene (reference sequence). In DNA form, the CDR3 reads TGTACCAGCAGTCCGGGGGCTGCCTACGAGCAGTACTTC. This encodes CTSSPGAAYEQYF.

This clonotype was picked up many times. This chain connects TRBV24-1 to TRBJ2-5; 8 bases line up with TRBD2. The trim removed 5 bases at V and 4 bases at J, leaving 8 bases unmatched. Germline V lookup: CDR1 KGHDR, CDR2 SFDVKD. CDR3 size: 15 residues. The CDR3, as DNA: TGTGCCACCAGTGCCCGGGGGGGGTTGGGAGAGACCCAGTACTTC. It yields the protein CATSARGGLGETQYF.

This clonotype was counted at least ten times. One end of the junction fails to match germline, which may point to a read error. This chain connects TRBV3-1 to TRBJ2-5; D gene uncertain. The CDR3 has 14 amino acids. Germline V gene sequence: CDR1 LGHDT, CDR2 YNNKEL (reference sequence). The CDR3 region is CASSQDQDHETQYF. CDR3 sequence (DNA): TGTGCCAGCAGCCAAGATCAGGACCATGAGACCCAGTACTTC.

This clonotype was detected ten times or more. This chain links TRBV12-3 or TRBV12-4 with TRBJ2-2; the D is unclear. This CDR3 region has 16 residues. The V end was cut by 5 bases, the J end by 4 bases, with 17 bases between. For the CDR3, the DNA is TGTGCCAGCAGTCGGATACCAGGACCGACCACCGGGGAGCTGTTTTTT. As protein: CASSRIPGPTTGELFF.

This clonotype appeared many times. The rearrangement joins TRBV11-1 to TRBJ1-5; 11 nucleotides agree with TRBD1. CDR1 and CDR2 (germline): SGHAT, FQDESV (reference sequence). With 5 bases clipped from V and 6 bases from J, the junction kept 6 bases outside the gene matches. This CDR3 is 15 amino acids long. CDR3 in amino acids: CASSRTGGSAQPQHF. The CDR3 DNA reads as TGTGCCAGCAGCCGGACAGGGGGCAGTGCTCAGCCCCAGCATTTT. Supplemented by reference TRBV11-1 and TRBJ1-5, the full variable domain reads EAEVAQSPRYKITEKSQAVAFWCDPISGHATLYWYRQILGQGPELLVQFQDESVVDDSQLPKDRFSAERLKGVDSTLKIQPAELGDSAMYLCASSRTGGSAQPQHFGDGTRLSIL.

This clonotype was seen many times. The chain joins TRBV29-1 to TRBJ1-1, with D possibly being TRBD1 (6 bases). CDR1 is SQVTM and CDR2 is ANQGSEA in the germline V gene. This CDR3 has 13 amino acids. The ends were cut back, 6 bases at V and 0 bases at J, with 11 bases in the middle. The CDR3 DNA follows: TGCAGCGTAGTTGGACAGATGAACACTGAAGCTTTCTTT. Translated: CSVVGQMNTEAFF.

This clonotype was picked up a small number of times. The chain links TRBV5-1 to TRBJ2-3; D is undetermined. V lost 0 bases, J lost 4 bases, and 3 bases lay in between. CDR3 size: 12 residues. CDR1 and CDR2 from the germline V gene are SGHRS and YFSETQ. For the CDR3, the DNA is TGCGCCAGCAGCTTGGACCCAGATACGCAGTATTTT. This encodes CASSLDPDTQYF.

This clonotype was recorded many times. V is TRBV20-1 and J is TRBJ1-2; D is ambiguous. Germline lookup yields CDR1 DFQATT and CDR2 SNEGSKA (reference sequence). V shed 4 bases and J shed 2 bases, with 8 bases lying between them. This CDR3 contains 12 residues. The CDR3 here is CSAIETNYGYTF. The CDR3 coding sequence is TGCAGTGCTATCGAGACCAACTATGGCTACACCTTC.

This clonotype was observed at least ten times. The J gene is TRBJ2-2, the V gene TRBV6-4; D may be TRBD1 or TRBD2 (5 bases each). Germline V gene data show CDR1 as MRHNA and CDR2 as SNTAGT. Trimming left V 5 bases short and J 3 bases short, with 13 bases between. CDR3 size: 15 residues. The CDR3 nucleotides are TGTGCCAGCAGTTTGGGGGTCGGCGACACCGGGGAGCTGTTTTTT. Translation: CASSLGVGDTGELFF.

This clonotype was seen at least ten times. V gene TRBV6-1 combines with J gene TRBJ2-2; the match to TRBD1 covers 10 bases. Germline CDR1 is MNHNS and CDR2 is SASEGT. V shed 6 bases, J shed 5 bases, and the junction held 6 bases outside the gene matches. CDR3 length: 15 residues. CDR3: CASRETGGRTGELFF. In DNA form, the CDR3 reads TGTGCCAGCAGGGAGACAGGGGGCAGGACCGGGGAGCTGTTTTTT.

This clonotype has ten or more counts. This sequence joins TRBV3-1 and TRBJ2-7; a weak D match, TRBD2 (5 bases). The V gene lost 3 bases and the J gene lost 2 bases, with 11 bases spanning the gap. The CDR3 sequence is 14 residues long. The V gene's germline CDR1 is LGHDT and CDR2 YNNKEL (reference sequence). This CDR3 reads CASSQVTSPYEQYF. In DNA form, the CDR3 reads TGTGCCAGCAGCCAGGTTACTAGTCCCTACGAGCAGTACTTC.

This clonotype was counted ten times or more. The rearrangement joins TRBV4-1 to TRBJ1-2; 7 nucleotides agree with TRBD1. The CDR3 has 15 residues. Germline-derived CDR1 and CDR2 are MGHRA and YSYEKL. V trimming: 1 base; J trimming: 6 bases; junction bases outside the gene matches: 8. The CDR3: CASSQGFGQGDGYTF. CDR3 coding DNA: TGCGCCAGCAGCCAAGGTTTCGGCCAGGGGGATGGCTACACCTTC.

This rearrangement joins TRBV6-1 to TRBJ1-1; weak D call: TRBD1 (5 bases). CDR3 length: 15 residues. V lost 6 bases and J lost 5, with 19 bases in between. CDR1 and CDR2 (germline): MNHNS, SASEGT. CDR3 sequence (DNA): TGTGCCAGCAGAGCCCCCCAGGGATTCGGAACTGAAGCTTTCTTT. Its protein is CASRAPQGFGTEAFF.

There are many counts of this clonotype. The DNA for the CDR3 is TGCAGTGCGAGCCGGGACAGGGCCACTGAAGCTTTCTTT. It encodes CSASRDRATEAFF. V gene TRBV20-1 combines with J gene TRBJ1-1; TRBD1 matches at 9 bases. The J segment lost 4 bases and the V segment lost 6 bases, leaving 6 bases of the junction unmatched. Germline lookup yields CDR1 DFQATT and CDR2 SNEGSKA (reference sequence). The length of the CDR3 is 13 residues.